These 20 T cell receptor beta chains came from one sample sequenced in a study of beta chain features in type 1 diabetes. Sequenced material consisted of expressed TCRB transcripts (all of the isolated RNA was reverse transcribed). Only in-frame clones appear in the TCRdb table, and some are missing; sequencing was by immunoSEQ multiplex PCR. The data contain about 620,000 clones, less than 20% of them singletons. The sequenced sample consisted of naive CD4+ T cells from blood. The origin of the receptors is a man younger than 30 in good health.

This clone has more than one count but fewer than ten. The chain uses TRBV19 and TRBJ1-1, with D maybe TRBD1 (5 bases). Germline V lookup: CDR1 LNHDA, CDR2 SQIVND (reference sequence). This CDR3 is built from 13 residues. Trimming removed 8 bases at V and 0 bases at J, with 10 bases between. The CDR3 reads CASSTEVNTEAFF. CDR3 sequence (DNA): TGTGCCAGTTCGACAGAAGTGAACACTGAAGCTTTCTTT.

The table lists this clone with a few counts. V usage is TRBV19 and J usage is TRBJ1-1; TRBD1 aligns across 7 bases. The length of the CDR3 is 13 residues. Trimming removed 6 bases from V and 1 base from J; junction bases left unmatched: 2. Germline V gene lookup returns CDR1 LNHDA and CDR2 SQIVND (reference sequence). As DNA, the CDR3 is TGTGCCAGTAGCGGGACAGCGAACACTGAAGCTTTCTTT. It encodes CASSGTANTEAFF.

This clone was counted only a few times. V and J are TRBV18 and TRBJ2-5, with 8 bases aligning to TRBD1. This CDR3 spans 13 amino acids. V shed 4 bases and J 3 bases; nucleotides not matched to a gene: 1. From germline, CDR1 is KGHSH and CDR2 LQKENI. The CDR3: CASSRGQEETQYF. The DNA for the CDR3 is TGTGCCAGCTCACGGGGACAGGAAGAGACCCAGTACTTC.

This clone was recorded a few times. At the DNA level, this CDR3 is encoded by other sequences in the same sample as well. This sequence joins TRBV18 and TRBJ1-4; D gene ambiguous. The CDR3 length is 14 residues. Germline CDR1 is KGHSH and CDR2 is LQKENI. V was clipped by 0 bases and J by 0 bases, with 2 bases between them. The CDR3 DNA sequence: TGTGCCAGCTCACCACCTTCAACTAATGAAAAACTGTTTTTT. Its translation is CASSPPSTNEKLFF.

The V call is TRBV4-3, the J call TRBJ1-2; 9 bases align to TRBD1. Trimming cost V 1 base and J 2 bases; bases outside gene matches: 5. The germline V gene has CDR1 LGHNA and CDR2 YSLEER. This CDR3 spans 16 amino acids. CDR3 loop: CASSQGPGTGNYGYTF. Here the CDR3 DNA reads TGCGCCAGCAGCCAAGGCCCCGGGACAGGGAACTATGGCTACACCTTC.

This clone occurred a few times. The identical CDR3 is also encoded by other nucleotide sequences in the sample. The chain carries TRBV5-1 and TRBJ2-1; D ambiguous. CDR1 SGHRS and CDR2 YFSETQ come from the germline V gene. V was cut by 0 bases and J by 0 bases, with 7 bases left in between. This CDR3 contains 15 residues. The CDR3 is CASSLGQSSYNEQFF. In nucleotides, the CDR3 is TGCGCCAGCAGCTTGGGGCAAAGCTCCTACAATGAGCAGTTCTTC.

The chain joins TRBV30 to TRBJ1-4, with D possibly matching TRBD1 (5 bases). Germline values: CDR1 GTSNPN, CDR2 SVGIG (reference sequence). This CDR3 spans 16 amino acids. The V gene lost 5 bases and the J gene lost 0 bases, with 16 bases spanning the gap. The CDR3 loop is CAWRTGLLATNEKLFF. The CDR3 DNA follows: TGTGCCTGGCGTACGGGACTCCTAGCAACTAATGAAAAACTGTTTTTT. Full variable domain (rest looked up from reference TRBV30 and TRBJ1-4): SQTIHQWPATLVQPVGSPLSLECTVEGTSNPNLYWYRQAAGRGLQLLFYSVGIGQISSEVPQNLSASRPQDRQFILSSKKLLLSDSGFYLCAWRTGLLATNEKLFFGSGTQLSVL.

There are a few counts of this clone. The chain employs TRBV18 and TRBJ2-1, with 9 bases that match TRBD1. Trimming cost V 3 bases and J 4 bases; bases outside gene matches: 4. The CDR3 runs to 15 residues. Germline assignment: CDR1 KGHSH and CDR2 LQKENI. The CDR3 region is CASSPGTGSYNEQFF. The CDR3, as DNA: TGTGCCAGCTCACCCGGGACAGGGAGTTACAATGAGCAGTTCTTC.

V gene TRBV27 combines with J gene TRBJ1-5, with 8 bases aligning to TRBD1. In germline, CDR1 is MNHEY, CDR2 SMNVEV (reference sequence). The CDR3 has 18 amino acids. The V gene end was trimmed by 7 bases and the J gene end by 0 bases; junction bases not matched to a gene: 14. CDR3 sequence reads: CASTPLGTGTYSNQPQHF. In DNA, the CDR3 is TGTGCCAGCACCCCCCTCGGGACAGGAACTTATAGCAATCAGCCCCAGCATTTT.

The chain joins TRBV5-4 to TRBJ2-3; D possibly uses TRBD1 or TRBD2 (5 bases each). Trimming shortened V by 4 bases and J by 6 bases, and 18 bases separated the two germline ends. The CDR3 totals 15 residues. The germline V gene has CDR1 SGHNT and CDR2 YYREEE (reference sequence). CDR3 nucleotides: TGTGCCAGCAGCAACACGCCGGGGACGGACGATACGCAGTATTTT. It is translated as CASSNTPGTDDTQYF.

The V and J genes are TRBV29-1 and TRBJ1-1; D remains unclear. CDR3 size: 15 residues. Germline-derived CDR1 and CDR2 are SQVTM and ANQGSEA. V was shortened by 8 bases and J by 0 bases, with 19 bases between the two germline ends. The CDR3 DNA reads TGCAGCATCCCCTTCCCGACGGGCATGAACACTGAAGCTTTCTTT. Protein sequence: CSIPFPTGMNTEAFF.

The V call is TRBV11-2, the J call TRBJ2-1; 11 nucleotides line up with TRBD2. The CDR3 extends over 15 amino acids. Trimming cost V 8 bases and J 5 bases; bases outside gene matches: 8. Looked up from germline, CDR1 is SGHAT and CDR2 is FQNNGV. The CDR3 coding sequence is TGTGCCAGCCGCGCACTAGCGGGAGATCACAATGAGCAGTTCTTC. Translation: CASRALAGDHNEQFF.

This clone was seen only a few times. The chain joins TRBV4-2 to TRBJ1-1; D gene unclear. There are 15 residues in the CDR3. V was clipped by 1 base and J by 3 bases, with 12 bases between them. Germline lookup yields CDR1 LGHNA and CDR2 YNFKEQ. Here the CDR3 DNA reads TGTGCCAGCAGCCAAGGACAATTGGTGGACACTGAAGCTTTCTTT. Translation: CASSQGQLVDTEAFF.

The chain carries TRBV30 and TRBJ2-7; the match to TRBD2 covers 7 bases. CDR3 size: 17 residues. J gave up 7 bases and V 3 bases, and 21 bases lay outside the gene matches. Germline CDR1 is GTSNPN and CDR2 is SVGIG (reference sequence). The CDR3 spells CAWRKRGLEGDLDEQYF. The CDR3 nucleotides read TGTGCCTGGAGGAAGCGAGGACTAGAAGGGGATTTGGATGAGCAGTACTTC.

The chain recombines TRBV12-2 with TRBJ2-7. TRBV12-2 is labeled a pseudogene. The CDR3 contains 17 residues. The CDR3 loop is CASRLSGWGARFYEQYF. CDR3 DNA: TGTGCAAGTCGCTTATCTGGATGGGGGGCTCGTTTCTACGAGCAGTACTTC.

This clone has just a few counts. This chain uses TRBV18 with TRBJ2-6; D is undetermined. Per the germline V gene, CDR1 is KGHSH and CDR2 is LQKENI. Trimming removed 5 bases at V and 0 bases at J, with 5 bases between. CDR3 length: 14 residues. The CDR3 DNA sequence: TGTGCCAGCTCAGCCAACTCTGGGGCCAACGTCCTGACTTTC. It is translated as CASSANSGANVLTF.

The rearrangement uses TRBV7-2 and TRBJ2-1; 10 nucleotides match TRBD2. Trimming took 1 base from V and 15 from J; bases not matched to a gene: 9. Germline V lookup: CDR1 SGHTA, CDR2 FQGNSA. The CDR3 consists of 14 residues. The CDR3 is CASSLVDLAGVWFF. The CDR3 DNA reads TGTGCCAGCAGCTTAGTGGACCTAGCGGGAGTATGGTTCTTC.

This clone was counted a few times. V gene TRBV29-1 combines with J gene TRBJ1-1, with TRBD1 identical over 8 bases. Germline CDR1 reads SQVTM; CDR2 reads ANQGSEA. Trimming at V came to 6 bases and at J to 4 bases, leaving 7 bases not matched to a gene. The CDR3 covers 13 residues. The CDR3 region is CSVKGQARTEAFF. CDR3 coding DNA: TGCAGCGTAAAGGGACAGGCGCGCACTGAAGCTTTCTTT. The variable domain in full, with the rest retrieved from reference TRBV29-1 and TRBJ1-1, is SAVISQKPSRDICQRGTSLTIQCQVDSQVTMMFWYRQQPGQSLTLIATANQGSEATYESGFVIDKFPISRPNLTFSTLTVSNMSPEDSSIYLCSVKGQARTEAFFGQGTRLTVV.

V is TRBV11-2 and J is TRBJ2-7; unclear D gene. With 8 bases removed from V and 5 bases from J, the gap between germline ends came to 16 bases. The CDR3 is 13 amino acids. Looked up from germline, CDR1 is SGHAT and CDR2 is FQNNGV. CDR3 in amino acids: CASGLSVKDEQYF. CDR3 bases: TGTGCCAGCGGCCTCTCGGTGAAAGACGAGCAGTACTTC.

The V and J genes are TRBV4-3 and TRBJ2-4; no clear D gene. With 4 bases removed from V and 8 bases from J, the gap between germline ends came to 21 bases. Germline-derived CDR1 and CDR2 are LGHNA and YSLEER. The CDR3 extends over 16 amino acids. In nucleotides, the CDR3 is TGCGCCAGCAGCCTCGGGCGAGGCGGCCGGGCTGACATTCAGTACTTC. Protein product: CASSLGRGGRADIQYF.